These 20 T cell receptor beta chains came from one sample sequenced in a study of T cell repertoires in ileal Crohn's disease. Some clones are missing from TCRdb's copy, which holds only in-frame ones; the method was immunoSEQ multiplex PCR. The sample consists of over 3,000 clones, approximately 78% of them appearing once. Lamina propria lymphocytes from surgical specimens were isolated on a density gradient before sorting. The material sequenced was CD4+ T cells sorted from the ileum. These receptors were obtained from an adult with Crohn's disease.

The gene calls are TRBV2 and TRBJ1-2; possible D gene TRBD1, 6 bases. The V and J ends lost 4 bases and 14 bases respectively, with 20 bases between them. The V gene's germline CDR1 is SNHLY and CDR2 FYNNEI. The CDR3 contains 13 residues. CDR3 residues: CASSVLQGRFVTF. CDR3 coding DNA: TGTGCCAGCAGTGTCCTCCAGGGGCGGTTCGTTACCTTC.

The chain links TRBV5-1 to TRBJ2-1, with 7 nucleotides matching TRBD2. Trimming took 2 bases from V and 7 from J; bases not matched to a gene: 9. The CDR3 spans 15 residues. Germline V gene data show CDR1 as SGHRS and CDR2 as YFSETQ. CDR3: CASSLSGGGGNEQFF. DNA for the CDR3: TGCGCCAGCAGCTTATCTGGCGGGGGAGGGAATGAGCAGTTCTTC.

In nucleotides, the CDR3 is TGTGCCAGCAGCTCACATCAAAACACTGAAGCTTTCTTT. Translating it yields CASSSHQNTEAFF. V and J are TRBV12-1 and TRBJ1-1; the table's TRBD1 call for D was not verified on the DNA. TRBV12-1 is a listed pseudogene. The CDR3 length is 13 residues.

The chain has TRBV5-6 and TRBJ1-2, with D tentatively TRBD1 (5 bases). Trimming took 1 base from V and 2 from J, leaving 12 bases between them. CDR3 length equals 15 residues. Germline V gene lookup returns CDR1 SGHDT and CDR2 YYEEEE. CDR3 nucleotide sequence: TGTGCCAGCAGCTTGTCCCCGCAGGGCAACTATGGCTACACCTTC. The encoded protein is CASSLSPQGNYGYTF.

This clone appeared a few times. V usage is TRBV5-6 and J usage is TRBJ1-2; 7 positions agree with TRBD1. The CDR3 covers 14 residues. Trimming cost V 2 bases and J 8 bases; bases outside gene matches: 9. Germline loops: CDR1 SGHDT, CDR2 YYEEEE. The CDR3 region is CASSFRDRRPGYTF. In DNA form, the CDR3 reads TGTGCCAGCAGCTTTCGGGACAGACGACCCGGCTACACCTTC.

This chain links TRBV30 with TRBJ2-7, with a weak D call TRBD1 (6 bases). The CDR3 is 12 amino acids. V lost 7 bases to trimming and J lost 5 bases, with 15 bases between them. The germline V gene has CDR1 GTSNPN and CDR2 SVGIG (reference sequence). The DNA of the CDR3 is TGTGCCTATTCCCAGGGGAGCGACGAGCAGTACTTC. The encoded protein is CAYSQGSDEQYF.

The J gene is TRBJ2-3, the V gene TRBV7-2, with 9 nucleotides matching TRBD2. With V trimmed by 0 bases and J by 2 bases, 6 bases remained unmatched. This CDR3 region has 17 residues. From germline, CDR1 is SGHTA and CDR2 FQGNSA. CDR3 DNA sequence: TGTGCCAGCAGCTTAGCGCTACTAGCGGGTTCCACAGATACGCAGTATTTT. As protein: CASSLALLAGSTDTQYF.

This chain connects TRBV18 to TRBJ1-1; a possible D gene is TRBD1 (5 bases). The germline gives CDR1 KGHSH, CDR2 LQKENI. V lost 0 bases, J lost 4 bases, and 6 bases lay in between. The CDR3 is 13 residues long. CDR3 coding DNA: TGTGCCAGCTCACCACCAGGGGTCACTGAAGCTTTCTTT. Translated: CASSPPGVTEAFF. Filled out from reference TRBV18 and TRBJ1-1, the complete variable domain reads NAGVMQNPRHLVRRRGQEARLRCSPMKGHSHVYWYRQLPEEGLKFMVYLQKENIIDESGMPKERFSAEFPKEGPSILRIQQVVRGDSAAYFCASSPPGVTEAFFGQGTRLTVV.

The chain uses TRBV5-1 and TRBJ2-7; 9 bases line up with TRBD1. The germline gives CDR1 SGHRS, CDR2 YFSETQ. The V gene end was trimmed by 4 bases and the J gene end by 1 base; junction bases not matched to a gene: 3. The CDR3 is made up of 14 amino acids. CDR3 region: CASSPTGGSYEQYF. The CDR3 bases are TGCGCCAGCAGCCCGACAGGGGGGTCCTACGAGCAGTACTTC.

In its sample, this clone was seen a few times. This chain links TRBV12-5 with TRBJ1-1; 7 bases map to TRBD1. J gave up 1 base and V 0 bases, and 14 bases lay outside the gene matches. Germline values: CDR1 LGHNT, CDR2 FRNRAP. CDR3 length: 19 residues. DNA of the CDR3: TGTGCTAGTGGTTTGGTATATGACAGGGCTTTTGGAGGGAACACTGAAGCTTTCTTT. Translation: CASGLVYDRAFGGNTEAFF.

This clone was recorded a few times. This rearrangement joins TRBV15 to TRBJ1-1; D not certain. V dropped 5 bases and J dropped 11 bases, with 12 bases sitting between them. Germline values: CDR1 LNHNV, CDR2 YYDKDF (reference sequence). This CDR3 comprises 11 residues. CDR3 in DNA: TGTGCCACCAGCGGGCCGGTGAACGCTTTCTTT. This gives the protein CATSGPVNAFF.

This rearrangement joins TRBV18 to TRBJ1-4, with D perhaps TRBD1 (6 bases). With 3 bases removed from V and 5 bases from J, the gap between germline ends came to 10 bases. Germline assignment: CDR1 KGHSH and CDR2 LQKENI. This CDR3 contains 14 residues. The CDR3 loop is CASSPDRVNEKLFF. CDR3 in DNA: TGTGCCAGCTCACCGGACAGAGTAAATGAAAAACTGTTTTTT.

The chain joins TRBV5-5 to TRBJ2-7; the D is unclear. The germline V gene encodes CDR1 SGHKS and CDR2 YYEKEE (reference sequence). CDR3 length: 14 amino acids. V lost 0 bases, J lost 0 bases, and 7 bases lay in between. This CDR3 is CASSLGLPSYEQYF. CDR3 DNA sequence: TGTGCCAGCAGCTTGGGACTTCCCTCCTACGAGCAGTACTTC.

The rearrangement links TRBV5-1 to TRBJ2-7; 9 bases are shared with TRBD1. Trimming at V came to 4 bases and at J to 6 bases, leaving 11 bases not matched to a gene. From germline, CDR1 is SGHRS and CDR2 YFSETQ. The CDR3 is 15 residues long. The CDR3 protein is CASSPDGTGRPEQYF. The CDR3 nucleotides read TGCGCCAGCAGCCCGGATGGGACAGGGAGGCCCGAGCAGTACTTC.

The table lists this clone with a few counts. This sequence joins TRBV5-4 and TRBJ1-3; 9 bases match TRBD1. CDR1 and CDR2 (germline): SGHNT, YYREEE (reference sequence). After removal of 3 bases from V and 0 bases from J, the junction contained 1 base not matched to a gene. The CDR3 is 15 residues long. The CDR3, as DNA: TGTGCCAGCAGCTCGGGACAGGGCTCTGGAAACACCATATATTTT. Translated, it gives CASSSGQGSGNTIYF.

The chain uses TRBV2 and TRBJ1-6; TRBD1 is a possible D gene (6 bases). The CDR3 is 14 residues long. The germline V and J ends were trimmed by 3 bases and 6 bases, with 9 bases remaining between them. Looked up from germline, CDR1 is SNHLY and CDR2 is FYNNEI. CDR3 in DNA: TGTGCCAGCAGTGAGGACAGCTTTAATTCACCCCTCCACTTT. It translates to CASSEDSFNSPLHF.

The chain couples TRBV5-1 to TRBJ1-4; D perhaps matches TRBD1 (5 bases). CDR1 is SGHRS, CDR2 YFSETQ, per germline. With 2 bases removed from V and 7 bases from J, the gap between germline ends came to 9 bases. This CDR3 spans 13 amino acids. For the CDR3, the DNA is TGCGCCAGCAGCTTCAGGGAGGGTGAAAAACTGTTTTTT. The encoded protein is CASSFREGEKLFF.

This sequence joins TRBV5-1 and TRBJ1-1, with 7 nucleotides matching TRBD1. V gave up 2 bases and J gave up 5 bases; unmatched junction bases: 3. The CDR3 sequence is 13 residues long. Germline assignment: CDR1 SGHRS and CDR2 YFSETQ. This CDR3 reads CASSFAGGTEAFF. The CDR3 DNA reads TGCGCCAGCAGCTTCGCAGGGGGGACTGAAGCTTTCTTT.

This clone has just one count. CDR3 DNA sequence: TGTGCCAGCAGTTACTCCCCAGGGATGAACACTGAAGCTTTCTTT. It specifies CASSYSPGMNTEAFF. The V call is TRBV6-5, the J call TRBJ1-1, with D maybe TRBD1 (5 bases). V lost 0 bases to trimming and J lost 0 bases, with 8 bases between them. The CDR3 length is 15 residues. CDR1 is MNHEY and CDR2 is SVGAGI in the germline V gene.

This chain links TRBV7-3 with TRBJ2-7; 9 bases are shared with TRBD1. Germline loops: CDR1 SGHTA, CDR2 FQGTGA. After removal of 5 bases from V and 5 bases from J, the junction contained 7 bases not matched to a gene. The CDR3 loop spans 14 amino acids. The CDR3 is CASSLSQGADEQYF. The CDR3 DNA sequence: TGTGCCAGCAGCCTCTCACAGGGGGCGGACGAGCAGTACTTC.